The source of this T cell receptor beta chain is a study of blood T cell repertoires in COVID-19. Study context: From the United States, Italy and Spain came samples of acute and convalescent COVID-19. PBMCs, B-cell-depleted T cells, or T cells provided the cDNA or gDNA that made up the material.

Trimming cost V 3 bases and J 5 bases; bases outside gene matches: 1. Germline V gives CDR1 SNHLY, CDR2 FYNNEI. The CDR3 extends over 12 amino acids. As originally analysed: Reference gene primer amplification in the assay estimated nucleated cell counts. This table comes from immunoSEQ multiplex PCR, and its TCRdb copy is limited to in-frame clones, with some not included. D and trimming come from the DNA, and the V and J calls and clone size come from that table. In the table there are more than 250,000 clones, more than 70% of which are singletons. The chain combines TRBV2 with TRBJ2-7; 7 bases map to TRBD2. The receptor's source is a woman between 45 and 65 years old with acute or convalescent COVID-19. The sample taken for sequencing was peripheral blood. The CDR3 nucleotides read TGTGCCAGCAGTGACCTAGCGGACGAGCAGTACTTC. As protein: CASSDLADEQYF. The full variable domain, rest sourced from reference TRBV2 and TRBJ2-7, is EPEVTQTPSHQVTQMGQEVILRCVPISNHLYFYWYRQILGQKVEFLVSFYNNEISEKSEIFDDQFSVERPDGSNFTLKIRSTKLEDSAMYFCASSDLADEQYFGPGTRLTVT.